These 14 T cell receptor beta chains were sequenced from one sample in a study of T-cell memory formation after mild COVID-19. TCRdb reprocessed the 5' RACE reads with MiXCR, giving one entry per CDR3 protein. The sample includes about 390,000 distinct CDR3 sequences, roughly 21% of them seen just once. The sample was PBMCs or a T cell subset sorted from them (not recorded which). These receptors were collected from an adult woman who had mild COVID-19 (a few samples of this study predate the infection). Cell type and time point are not known.

The CDR3: CASRREFSTDTQYF. The CDR3 bases are TGTGCCAGCAGACGGGAGTTTAGCACAGATACGCAGTATTTT. The gene calls are TRBV12-3 or TRBV12-4 and TRBJ2-3, with D possibly TRBD2 on 6 matching bases. Between the trimmed V and J ends, which lost 6 bases and 0 bases, there was a span of 10 bases. This CDR3 has 14 amino acids.

In its sample, this clonotype was seen a few times. The gene calls are TRBV5-5 and TRBJ2-2; no clear D. The CDR3 extends over 16 amino acids. Germline values: CDR1 SGHKS, CDR2 YYEKEE (reference sequence). V was cut by 0 bases and J by 5 bases, with 14 bases left in between. CDR3 sequence reads: CASSLGPGGPTGELFF. CDR3 sequence (DNA): TGTGCCAGCAGCTTGGGGCCGGGCGGACCGACCGGGGAGCTGTTTTTT.

V usage is TRBV24-1 and J usage is TRBJ2-1; the match to TRBD1 covers 11 bases. CDR1 and CDR2 from the germline V gene are KGHDR and SFDVKD. V lost 3 bases, J lost 8 bases, and 8 bases stayed unmatched. The CDR3 is 16 amino acids. The CDR3 coding sequence is TGTGCCACCAGTGATGGTGGATCGGGACAGGGGGATGAGCAGTTCTTC. Translating gives CATSDGGSGQGDEQFF.

This clonotype appeared a few times. The rearrangement links TRBV12-5 to TRBJ2-1, with D maybe TRBD2 (5 bases). V was cut by 4 bases and J by 4 bases, with 5 bases left in between. CDR1 LGHNT and CDR2 FRNRAP come from the germline V gene. This CDR3 is 12 amino acids long. CDR3 nucleotides: TGTGCTAGTGGTTCGGGGTACAATGAGCAGTTCTTC. Residues: CASGSGYNEQFF.

The chain couples TRBV5-1 to TRBJ2-7, with D unresolved. This CDR3 contains 12 residues. Germline V CDR1 and CDR2: SGHRS, YFSETQ. V was shortened by 3 bases and J by 7 bases, with 11 bases between the two germline ends. CDR3 sequence: CASSSDVREQYF. Here the CDR3 DNA reads TGCGCCAGCAGCTCGGACGTACGGGAGCAGTACTTC.

The V and J genes are TRBV10-3 and TRBJ2-1; 7 bases line up with TRBD1. Germline V gene data show CDR1 as ENHRY and CDR2 as SYGVKD. The CDR3 extends over 15 amino acids. Losses at the gene ends were 10 bases for V and 4 bases for J; bases not matched to a gene: 13. The CDR3 loop reads CASTQTGESYNEQFF. Written as DNA, the CDR3 is TGTGCCAGCACCCAAACAGGGGAGTCTTACAATGAGCAGTTCTTC.

The V and J genes are TRBV11-1 and TRBJ2-1; 10 bases are shared with TRBD2. This CDR3 region has 16 residues. CDR1 and CDR2 (germline): SGHAT, FQDESV (reference sequence). Trimming at V came to 5 bases and at J to 7 bases, leaving 11 bases not matched to a gene. CDR3 bases: TGTGCCAGCAGCCACCAGGGTAGCGGGAGGATTAATGAGCAGTTCTTC. Translation: CASSHQGSGRINEQFF.

The chain employs TRBV7-8 and TRBJ2-1; no reliable D call. The germline gives CDR1 SGHVS, CDR2 FQNEAQ. Trimming pared 2 bases from V and 3 bases from J, leaving 8 bases between. CDR3 length: 14 amino acids. The CDR3 loop reads CASSLMGYYNEQFF. CDR3 DNA sequence: TGTGCCAGCAGCTTAATGGGGTACTACAATGAGCAGTTCTTC.

This clonotype appeared a few times. The chain couples TRBV4-3 to TRBJ2-7, with 11 nucleotides matching TRBD2. CDR1 and CDR2 from the germline V gene are LGHNA and YSLEER. The CDR3 spans 16 residues. With 3 bases clipped from V and 0 bases from J, the junction kept 4 bases outside the gene matches. In DNA form, the CDR3 reads TGCGCCAGCAGCCAGGAGACTAGCGGGACCTCCTACGAGCAGTACTTC. Translation gives CASSQETSGTSYEQYF.

The chain combines TRBV5-5 with TRBJ1-2; no clear D. The CDR3 covers 12 residues. V was cut by 10 bases and J by 0 bases, with 10 bases left in between. Germline V lookup: CDR1 SGHKS, CDR2 YYEKEE (reference sequence). The CDR3 sequence: CACDTANYGYTF. CDR3 nucleotides: TGTGCCTGCGACACGGCTAACTATGGCTACACCTTC. Complete variable domain (other parts from reference TRBV5-5 and TRBJ1-2): DAGVTQSPTHLIKTRGQQVTLRCSPISGHKSVSWYQQVLGQGPQFIFQYYEKEERGRGNFPDRFSARQFPNYSSELNVNALLLGDSALYLCACDTANYGYTFGSGTRLTVV.

There are many counts of this clonotype. The chain couples TRBV20-1 to TRBJ2-2; 13 bases map to TRBD2. The length of the CDR3 is 15 residues. V shed 6 bases and J 4 bases; nucleotides not matched to a gene: 5. CDR1 and CDR2 from the germline V gene are DFQATT and SNEGSKA (reference sequence). The CDR3 reads CSAKTSGGLTGELFF. For the CDR3, the DNA is TGCAGTGCAAAGACTAGCGGGGGGCTCACCGGGGAGCTGTTTTTT.

The chain recombines TRBV5-1 with TRBJ1-1; tentatively, D is TRBD1 (6 bases). The CDR3 has 12 residues. CDR1 and CDR2 from the germline V gene are SGHRS and YFSETQ. The V end was cut by 4 bases, the J end by 6 bases, with 10 bases between. The CDR3: CASSLQGPEAFF. CDR3 DNA sequence: TGCGCCAGCAGCCTACAGGGTCCTGAAGCTTTCTTT.

The chain couples TRBV20-1 to TRBJ1-1, with D possibly matching TRBD1 (6 bases). The germline gives CDR1 DFQATT, CDR2 SNEGSKA (reference sequence). This CDR3 has 19 residues. Trimming took 1 base from V and 5 from J, leaving 29 bases between them. CDR3 nucleotide sequence: TGCAGTGCTAGAGCCCGGGGAAGAGGAGGTCGGGCGGGGGCAACTGAAGCTTTCTTT. This encodes CSARARGRGGRAGATEAFF.

The rearrangement uses TRBV10-3 and TRBJ1-4; 11 nucleotides align to TRBD1. The CDR3 totals 12 residues. Trimming cost V 10 bases and J 10 bases; bases outside gene matches: 5. Germline CDR1 ENHRY, CDR2 SYGVKD. The CDR3 spells CATGTGGGKLFF. The CDR3 DNA is TGTGCCACCGGGACAGGGGGTGGAAAACTGTTTTTT.